Listed below are T cell receptor beta chains from one sample, sequenced in a study of beta chain features in type 1 diabetes. Libraries were prepared by immunoSEQ multiplex PCR; TCRdb keeps only in-frame clonotypes and omits some of them. Of 550,000 to 850,000 clones in the sample, 13% were seen once. Sequencing was done on a sample of naive CD4+ T cells from blood. The source is a young man with type 1 diabetes. CDR3s include the opening cysteine and the closing phenylalanine or tryptophan. Fields, in order: V gene, CDR3 protein.

TRBV9 | CASSVGSYYGYTF
TRBV4-1 | CASSQDYRGVYNEQFF
TRBV27 | CASRGIPYEQYF
TRBV10-2 | CASSDEGWDTSPLHF
TRBV6-5 | CASGGRGYGYTF
TRBV30 | CACPDSTNTGELFF
TRBV28 | CASGMRDTQYF
TRBV5-1 | CASSLASQSSANTIYF
TRBV11-2 | CASSPRQGDSRTEAFF
TRBV6-6 | CASRKTGYGTGELFF
TRBV6-1 | CASTRTQTTDTQYF
TRBV5-1 | CASSLATAWGYTF
TRBV7-2 | CASSSPNSGANVLTF
TRBV7-3 | CASRTSGLRTDTQYF
TRBV5-1 | CASSFTSGGAGTQYF
TRBV30 | CAWSRPGFGYTF
TRBV4-1 | CASSQEAGQLYGYTF
TRBV27 | CASSPSVENEQYF
TRBV6-5 | CASSYSGVATDTQYF
TRBV6-6 | CASSFLQGYEQYF
TRBV5-1 | CASSFEGNYNEQFF
TRBV9 | CASSEGQGRETQYF
TRBV4-2 | CASSQDRLAGGDEQFF
TRBV7-6 | CASSFGRGEEKLFF
TRBV7-9 | CASSQQGIYGYTF
TRBV5-1 | CASSPDREAYEQYF
TRBV15 | CATSRSTLIGQHF